The next 30 T cell receptor beta chains were all read from a single sample in a study of monozygotic twins with inflammatory bowel disease. After re-calling the 5' RACE reads, TCRdb lists one entry per CDR3 protein, DNA absent. The sample has around 400,000 distinct CDR3 sequences. Material: blood. These receptors were taken from a human donor with ulcerative colitis or Crohn's disease, or a healthy co-twin of an affected twin (not recorded which).

The chain has TRBV18 and TRBJ2-1; checking the TCRdb D call of TRBD1 is not possible without DNA. Germline V gene sequence: CDR1 KGHSH, CDR2 LQKENI. CDR3 length: 14 residues. The CDR3 loop reads CASTRDRGNFEQFF.

The chain joins TRBV11-2 to TRBJ2-2; TCRdb's D gene call, TRBD1, goes unchecked for lack of DNA. The length of the CDR3 is 16 residues. The germline gives CDR1 SGHAT, CDR2 FQNNGV. The CDR3 region is CASSPLGGPNTGELFF.

The chain combines TRBV20-1 with TRBJ1-3. The CDR3 spans 13 residues. In germline, CDR1 is DFQATT, CDR2 SNEGSKA (reference sequence). The CDR3 sequence is CSARGAGVGTIYF.

This chain connects TRBV5-4 to TRBJ2-5. The CDR3 is made up of 12 amino acids. The germline gives CDR1 SGHNT, CDR2 YYREEE (reference sequence). Here the CDR3 reads CASGAAVETQYF.

V gene TRBV29-1 combines with J gene TRBJ1-1; TCRdb outputs TRBD1, but without DNA this stays unchecked. CDR1 and CDR2 (germline): SQVTM, ANQGSEA. CDR3 size: 15 residues. The CDR3 sequence is CSVSPQGRGPTEAFF.

The V and J genes are TRBV29-1 and TRBJ2-1; TCRdb names TRBD1, which stays unverified in the absence of DNA. The V gene's germline CDR1 is SQVTM and CDR2 ANQGSEA. The CDR3 is 12 residues long. CDR3 loop: CSVPRDRDEQFF.

This rearrangement joins TRBV12-3 or TRBV12-4 to TRBJ2-7. CDR3 length: 15 residues. The CDR3 loop reads CASSFSGVQFYEQYF.

The V and J genes are TRBV27 and TRBJ2-7; TCRdb's assignment of TRBD2 cannot be checked, as there is no DNA. The length of the CDR3 is 15 residues. CDR1 and CDR2 (germline): MNHEY, SMNVEV (reference sequence). The CDR3 loop is CASSVTGTFRYEQYF.

The chain carries TRBV14 and TRBJ1-5; TCRdb selects TRBD1, and the lack of DNA leaves this call unchecked. Germline V gives CDR1 SGHDN, CDR2 FVKESK. The CDR3 has 15 amino acids. This CDR3 is CASSQIRGGRQPQHF.

The V gene is TRBV6-5, the J gene TRBJ2-7; TCRdb reports TRBD1, a call that lacks DNA to check it against. The CDR3 has 15 amino acids. Germline V gene sequence: CDR1 MNHEY, CDR2 SVGAGI. The CDR3 is CASSFLGQGAYEQYF.

This chain uses TRBV7-9 with TRBJ2-1; TCRdb gives TRBD1 as the D gene, but with no DNA this cannot be confirmed. The CDR3 extends over 15 amino acids. Germline CDR1 and CDR2: SEHNR and FQNEAQ (reference sequence). The CDR3 is CASSPPGTDYNEQFF.

The chain combines TRBV7-9 with TRBJ2-4. Germline assignment: CDR1 SEHNR and CDR2 FQNEAQ (reference sequence). This CDR3 is built from 14 residues. The CDR3 reads CASNSGTHLNIQYF.

The V call is TRBV28, the J call TRBJ2-2; TCRdb names TRBD1, which stays unverified in the absence of DNA. Per the germline V gene, CDR1 is MDHEN and CDR2 is SYDVKM. This CDR3 comprises 16 residues. CDR3 region: CASSQTGQGLTGELFF.

This sequence joins TRBV27 and TRBJ2-2; the D call of TRBD2 rests on TCRdb alone, since no DNA is present to check it. The CDR3 is made up of 15 amino acids. Germline V CDR1 and CDR2: MNHEY, SMNVEV (reference sequence). This CDR3 reads CASSALAGGTGELFF.

The chain combines TRBV29-1 with TRBJ2-3; TCRdb outputs TRBD1, but without DNA this stays unchecked. The CDR3 spans 12 residues. CDR1 SQVTM and CDR2 ANQGSEA come from the germline V gene. CDR3 region: CSVDGGGDTQYF.

The chain employs TRBV7-9 and TRBJ2-7; absent DNA, TCRdb's TRBD1 call cannot be checked. The V gene's germline CDR1 is SEHNR and CDR2 FQNEAQ (reference sequence). CDR3 size: 13 residues. The CDR3 region is CASSADISYEQYF.

The chain uses TRBV2 and TRBJ2-3; TCRdb names TRBD1, which stays unverified in the absence of DNA. The CDR3 is 16 residues long. The V gene's germline CDR1 is SNHLY and CDR2 FYNNEI. The CDR3 region is CATSTGRGWGTDTQYF.

This chain's CDR3 is CASSIDWMGHYEQYF. V usage is TRBV19 and J usage is TRBJ2-7; the D gene TCRdb calls, TRBD2, cannot be checked with no DNA. The CDR3 sequence is 15 residues long. Germline loops: CDR1 LNHDA, CDR2 SQIVND (reference sequence).

The chain's CDR3 is CASSQEHRAGYNEQFF. The J gene is TRBJ2-1, the V gene TRBV4-3; TCRdb names TRBD2, which stays unverified in the absence of DNA. Germline-derived CDR1 and CDR2 are LGHNA and YSLEER. The CDR3 consists of 16 residues.

The chain is built from TRBV15 and TRBJ1-5. Germline assignment: CDR1 LNHNV and CDR2 YYDKDF (reference sequence). The CDR3 contains 14 residues. CDR3 loop: CATSRRGESQPQHF.

This chain links TRBV5-1 with TRBJ1-1; TCRdb selects TRBD1, and the lack of DNA leaves this call unchecked. The CDR3 has 13 amino acids. Germline-derived CDR1 and CDR2 are SGHRS and YFSETQ. CDR3 sequence reads: CASSFSDPAEAFF.

The rearrangement joins TRBV5-1 to TRBJ2-7; absent DNA, TCRdb's TRBD1 call cannot be checked. The CDR3 length is 15 residues. Germline V lookup: CDR1 SGHRS, CDR2 YFSETQ. The CDR3: CASSLARTDSYEQYF.

The V call is TRBV6-5, the J call TRBJ1-6; TCRdb designates TRBD1, a call that cannot be tested without DNA. This CDR3 has 13 residues. Germline loops: CDR1 MNHEY, CDR2 SVGAGI. CDR3 loop: CASRDREGSPLHF.

The V and J genes are TRBV7-9 and TRBJ2-2; the TRBD2 assignment by TCRdb is unverifiable without DNA. The CDR3 sequence is 17 residues long. Per germline, CDR1 SEHNR and CDR2 FQNEAQ (reference sequence). The CDR3 loop is CASSSLTSGVNTGELFF.

The chain combines TRBV7-2 with TRBJ2-1; with no DNA, the TCRdb D assignment of TRBD2 cannot be verified. Per the germline V gene, CDR1 is SGHTA and CDR2 is FQGNSA. The CDR3 loop spans 16 amino acids. This CDR3 is CASSVGLAGNYNEQFF.

The rearrangement uses TRBV28 and TRBJ2-5. This CDR3 comprises 12 residues. Germline lookup yields CDR1 MDHEN and CDR2 SYDVKM. CDR3 in amino acids: CASSSSRETQYF.

The chain is built from TRBV4-3 and TRBJ2-1. CDR1 and CDR2 from the germline V gene are LGHNA and YSLEER. The CDR3 spans 16 residues. The CDR3 is CASSQYPRGSYNEQFF.

The chain has TRBV2 and TRBJ2-5; TCRdb designates TRBD2, a call that cannot be tested without DNA. Looked up from germline, CDR1 is SNHLY and CDR2 is FYNNEI. The CDR3 sequence is 18 residues long. This CDR3 is CASSDLGVERERQETQYF.

The gene calls are TRBV18 and TRBJ2-5; lacking DNA, the TRBD1 call made by TCRdb goes unchecked. This CDR3 contains 13 residues. Germline CDR1 is KGHSH and CDR2 is LQKENI. Here the CDR3 reads CASSPSQGETQYF.

The chain uses TRBV11-2 and TRBJ2-1; TCRdb's assignment of TRBD2 cannot be checked, as there is no DNA. Germline lookup yields CDR1 SGHAT and CDR2 FQNNGV. The CDR3 is made up of 16 amino acids. CDR3 amino acids: CASREPLGTGGLEQFF.